This T cell receptor beta chain is from a study of PD-1 blockade in classical Hodgkin lymphoma. Repertoires were generated with immunoSEQ multiplex PCR, while TCRdb's copy carries only in-frame clones and drops some. The table shows around 7,500 clones, with about 86% occurring only once. Broader study findings: Complete responders' baseline diversity resembled that of newly diagnosed patients. While CD8+ TCR diversity did not rise significantly by C4D1, CD4+ TCR diversity did. As was reported, newly diagnosed patients showed lower baseline TCR diversity than healthy donors did.

Each of the patients experienced relapse following autologous stem cell transplantation, and their brentuximab vedotin exposure differed. Germline V gene lookup returns CDR1 GTSNPN and CDR2 SVGIG (reference sequence). Trimming stripped 4 bases from V and 0 bases from J, with 3 bases between. CDR3 size: 12 residues. Points on this clone: Its antigen is unknown.

Source: peripheral blood mononuclear cells (PBMCs), taken at baseline. The chain recombines TRBV30 with TRBJ1-4; D gene ambiguous. The sequence derives from a human donor with classical Hodgkin lymphoma. The CDR3 loop is CAWTATNEKLFF. Here the CDR3 DNA reads TGTGCCTGGACGGCAACTAATGAAAAACTGTTTTTT. The variable domain in full, completed from reference TRBV30 and TRBJ1-4, reads SQTIHQWPATLVQPVGSPLSLECTVEGTSNPNLYWYRQAAGRGLQLLFYSVGIGQISSEVPQNLSASRPQDRQFILSSKKLLLSDSGFYLCAWTATNEKLFFGSGTQLSVL.